The text below deals with one TCR beta chain. As yet, its antigen is unknown. These data originate in a study of T cell repertoires in cytomegalovirus infection. About the study: CMV epitopes that were recently identified and HLA-C-restricted were used alongside well-studied HLA-B-restricted ones. It was the public TCR beta signatures that indicated both CMV infection and matching HLA type.

CDR3 length: 15 amino acids. The V gene end was trimmed by 4 bases and the J gene end by 1 base; junction bases not matched to a gene: 5. Germline-derived CDR1 and CDR2 are SGHTA and FQGNSA. One entry per CDR3 protein results from TCRdb running MiXCR on the reads. The sample lists a few hundred thousand distinct CDR3 sequences; 35% to 50% were seen once. Study-wide points: Adding up the frequency of public TCR beta families identified people who carried CMV plus the relevant HLA. In two of eight donors, the top clonotype was HLA-C-restricted CMV-specific.

The source is a human donor in good health (CMV status not recorded). Some clones in this sample may be carry-over from other donors' samples. This sequence joins TRBV7-2 and TRBJ2-5; 8 bases line up with TRBD2. The sample here was cultured PBMCs, taken from culture after CMV antigen stimulation. The CDR3 loop reads CASSSSGLAQETQYF. The CDR3 nucleotides are TGTGCCAGCAGCTCCTCTGGACTAGCCCAAGAGACCCAGTACTTC.